This T cell receptor beta chain was recorded in a study of blood T cell repertoires in COVID-19. Study-wide context: Specimens from acute and convalescent COVID-19 originated in the United States, Italy and Spain.

The Seattle patients joined while their infection was active and were tracked longitudinally afterward. Germline V CDR1 and CDR2: SGHTA, FQGNSA. J gave up 5 bases and V 4 bases, and 5 bases lay outside the gene matches. There are 13 residues in the CDR3. Generated by immunoSEQ multiplex PCR, the TCRdb table keeps only in-frame clones and is missing some. The table records roughly 230,000 clones, about 85% of them present only once. The clonotype comes from a woman over 75 with COVID-19, enrolled during active disease. The chain employs TRBV7-2 and TRBJ2-7, with 7 nucleotides matching TRBD1. Sample: peripheral blood. The CDR3, as DNA: TGTGCCAGCAGCTGGGGACAGAGGAACGAGCAGTACTTC. Translation: CASSWGQRNEQYF.